Here is one T cell receptor (beta chain) with its context. Its antigen is as yet unknown. Amplification used 60 Vbeta primers and 13 Jbeta primers. The data were produced by immunoSEQ multiplex PCR, yet TCRdb's version contains in-frame clones alone and is incomplete. Of more than 100,000 clones in the sample, 75% to 85% were seen once. Every donor was a healthy person donating bone marrow. CDR1 is SGHRS, CDR2 YFSETQ, per germline. This CDR3 has 15 amino acids. Between the trimmed V and J ends, which lost 3 bases and 7 bases, there was a span of 19 bases. The data derive from a study of cytomegalovirus exposure and HLA in healthy donors. Points from the study as a whole: What a later analysis reportedly showed was that an Asian-associated ancestry cluster had fewer N-insertions than the roughly 670-donor mean.

Material: PBMCs. The gene calls are TRBV5-1 and TRBJ2-5; D perhaps matches TRBD2 (6 bases). The clonotype was recovered from a woman aged 40 to 50 in good health and CMV-seronegative. The CDR3 sequence: CASSYEGGFIGTQYF. Written as DNA, the CDR3 is TGCGCCAGCAGCTACGAGGGAGGCTTCATCGGGACCCAGTACTTC. Combining the CDR3 with reference TRBV5-1 and TRBJ2-5 gives the whole variable domain KAGVTQTPRYLIKTRGQQVTLSCSPISGHRSVSWYQQTPGQGLQFLFEYFSETQRNKGNFPGRFSGRQFSNSRSEMNVSTLELGDSALYLCASSYEGGFIGTQYFGPGTRLLVL.